One and the same sample provided the 13 T cell receptor beta chains below, sequenced in a study of T cell repertoires in cytomegalovirus infection. One entry per CDR3 protein, called by TCRdb with MiXCR from the reads. Of some 300,000 distinct CDR3 sequences listed, roughly an eighth were seen once; the top ten hold 8.8%. Sequencing used PBMCs. Receptor source: a human donor in good health (CMV status not recorded). Some clones in this sample may be carry-over from other donors' samples.

V usage is TRBV18 and J usage is TRBJ2-5; 12 nucleotides agree with TRBD2. Germline V gene lookup returns CDR1 KGHSH and CDR2 LQKENI. This CDR3 comprises 15 residues. V was clipped by 2 bases and J by 4 bases; unmatched bases: 2. The CDR3 region has the DNA TGTGCCAGCTCACCAGGACTAGCGGGACGAGAGACCCAGTACTTC. It codes for CASSPGLAGRETQYF.

This clonotype appeared many times. This sequence joins TRBV7-2 and TRBJ2-3; D possibly corresponds to TRBD1 (5 bases). The germline CDR1 and CDR2 sequences are SGHTA and FQGNSA. The germline V and J ends were trimmed by 5 bases and 4 bases, with 13 bases remaining between them. The CDR3 spans 14 residues. The DNA for the CDR3 is TGTGCCAGCAGCCCTGGGCAGGGCGCAGATACGCAGTATTTT. Its translation: CASSPGQGADTQYF.

Of note for this clonotype: This may arise from a read error, as a much more abundant clone is one base away. The J gene is TRBJ1-1, the V gene TRBV7-3; D is unresolved. The V end lost 6 bases, the J end lost 10 bases, and 18 bases lay between the germline ends. In germline, CDR1 is SGHTA, CDR2 FQGTGA. The CDR3 contains 13 residues. The CDR3 nucleotides read TGTGCCAGCAGGCCGCCCGTACGGTATGTAGCTTTCTTT. Residues: CASRPPVRYVAFF. Full variable domain (missing parts from reference TRBV7-3 and TRBJ1-1): GAGVSQTPSNKVTEKGKYVELRCDPISGHTALYWYRQSLGQGPEFLIYFQGTGAADDSGLPNDRFFAVRPEGSVSTLKIQRTERGDSAVYLCASRPPVRYVAFFGQGTRLTVV.

The chain links TRBV6-5 to TRBJ2-1; 10 bases match TRBD2. Per germline, CDR1 MNHEY and CDR2 SVGAGI. The CDR3 extends over 16 amino acids. V dropped 5 bases and J dropped 8; count of bases not matched to a gene: 12. CDR3 bases: TGTGCCAGCAGTCCTCGGAGAGCGGGGGGGGGGGATGAGCAGTTCTTC. Protein product: CASSPRRAGGGDEQFF.

Remarks on this clonotype: Just one base apart from a much larger clone, this may be a read error. In this CDR3 the conserved last residue, phenylalanine or tryptophan, is missing, so a read error is likely. The chain employs TRBV4-3 and TRBJ2-5; possibly TRBD1 for D (6 bases). The CDR3 consists of 17 residues. Trimming removed 0 bases at V and 1 base at J, with 15 bases between. The V gene's germline CDR1 is LGHNA and CDR2 YSLEER. The CDR3 coding sequence is TGCGCCAGCAGCCAAGAGGTGCTAGGGGGACCCCAAGAGACCCAGTACGTC. This translates into CASSQEVLGGPQETQYV.

In this sample, this clonotype turned up a few times. The chain links TRBV10-1 to TRBJ2-1, with D possibly TRBD2 on 6 matching bases. This CDR3 region has 15 residues. Germline CDR1 and CDR2: WNHNN and SYGVQD (reference sequence). Trimming took 2 bases from V and 2 from J, leaving 10 bases between them. CDR3 sequence (DNA): TGCGCCAGCAGTGAGGGACTACCGACCTACAATGAGCAGTTCTTC. This encodes CASSEGLPTYNEQFF.

The sample holds a few counts of this clonotype. The chain employs TRBV9 and TRBJ2-7; TRBD2 might be the D (6 bases). Germline V gene lookup returns CDR1 SGDLS and CDR2 YYNGEE. Trimming cost V 0 bases and J 0 bases, with 19 bases left between them. There are 18 residues in the CDR3. The DNA for the CDR3 is TGTGCCAGCAGCGTAGGCAGTGGTGTGTCGGGAGACTCCTACGAGCAGTACTTC. This encodes CASSVGSGVSGDSYEQYF.

V and J are TRBV7-9 and TRBJ1-5; tentative D call: TRBD1 (6 bases). The germline CDR1 and CDR2 sequences are SEHNR and FQNEAQ (reference sequence). This CDR3 has 14 residues. V was pared by 4 bases and J by 7 bases, with 14 bases between. The CDR3 sequence is CASSSQGTEQPQHF. The CDR3 nucleotides read TGTGCCAGCAGCTCACAGGGTACCGAACAGCCCCAGCATTTT.

As DNA, the CDR3 is TGTGCCAGTAGTATAGCCCGGGACAGAGAGAACACTGAAGCTTTCTTT. Protein product: CASSIARDRENTEAFF. The gene calls are TRBV19 and TRBJ1-1; 7 nucleotides match TRBD1. With 1 base clipped from V and 1 base from J, the junction kept 6 bases outside the gene matches. Germline CDR1 is LNHDA and CDR2 is SQIVND (reference sequence). The CDR3 sequence is 16 residues long.

This clonotype has more than one count but fewer than ten. The chain joins TRBV12-3 or TRBV12-4 to TRBJ2-7; D remains ambiguous. V lost 2 bases to trimming and J lost 0 bases, with 8 bases between them. The length of the CDR3 is 14 residues. The CDR3 bases are TGTGCCAGCAGTTTATTCCAGAGCTCCTACGAGCAGTACTTC. Amino acids: CASSLFQSSYEQYF.

This chain connects TRBV4-2 to TRBJ1-2, with D maybe TRBD1 (5 bases). The V and J ends lost 0 bases and 3 bases respectively, with 5 bases between them. Germline values: CDR1 LGHNA, CDR2 YNFKEQ. The CDR3 contains 13 residues. CDR3 residues: CASSQDRDYGYTF. The CDR3 bases are TGTGCCAGCAGCCAAGACAGGGACTATGGCTACACCTTC.

This clonotype was counted a few times. This chain joins TRBV28 and TRBJ1-3; D unclear. The CDR3 has 10 residues. V shed 9 bases and J shed 6 bases, with 6 bases lying between them. CDR1 and CDR2 from the germline V gene are MDHEN and SYDVKM. The CDR3 is CASGVNTIYF. In DNA form, the CDR3 reads TGTGCCAGTGGGGTAAACACCATATATTTT.

The table lists this clonotype with many counts. J is TRBJ2-7 and V is TRBV11-2; 9 bases fit TRBD1. Trimming took 5 bases from V and 1 from J; bases not matched to a gene: 6. This CDR3 contains 15 residues. Per germline, CDR1 SGHAT and CDR2 FQNNGV. The CDR3 protein is CASSPGQGRSYEQYF. The CDR3 bases are TGTGCCAGCAGCCCCGGACAGGGGCGATCCTACGAGCAGTACTTC. Variable domain in full (rest from reference TRBV11-2 and TRBJ2-7): EAGVAQSPRYKIIEKRQSVAFWCNPISGHATLYWYQQILGQGPKLLIQFQNNGVVDDSQLPKDRFSAERLKGVDSTLKIQPAKLEDSAVYLCASSPGQGRSYEQYFGPGTRLTVT.